A single sample gave rise to the 26 T cell receptor beta chains below, sequenced in a study of OX40 agonist ivuxolimab in advanced cancers. Profiled with immunoSEQ multiplex PCR; TCRdb holds only in-frame clones, not every one. The sample holds some 150,000 clones, 75% to 95% seen once. This sample comprised CD4+ or CD8+ T cells sorted from blood, obtained in a trial of the OX40 agonist ivuxolimab. The receptors stem from an adult with an advanced solid tumor such as melanoma, head and neck, liver or kidney cancer.

The chain recombines TRBV28 with TRBJ2-3; 16 bases map to TRBD2. Germline assignment: CDR1 MDHEN and CDR2 SYDVKM. Trimming cost V 6 bases and J 1 base; bases outside gene matches: 7. The CDR3 runs to 18 residues. For the CDR3, the DNA is TGTGCCAGCAGCCTCGGGACTAGCGGGAGGGCTGGCACAGATACGCAGTATTTT. As protein: CASSLGTSGRAGTDTQYF.

This rearrangement joins TRBV27 to TRBJ1-2; 7 positions match TRBD1. The V and J ends lost 6 bases and 1 base, in that order; junction bases with no gene match: 8. Germline values: CDR1 MNHEY, CDR2 SMNVEV (reference sequence). This CDR3 contains 15 residues. The CDR3 sequence: CASSLTGAGNYGYTF. The DNA of the CDR3 is TGTGCCAGCAGCCTAACAGGGGCGGGTAACTATGGCTACACCTTC.

V and J are TRBV7-9 and TRBJ1-1; TRBD1 might be the D (6 bases). CDR1 SEHNR and CDR2 FQNEAQ come from the germline V gene (reference sequence). The V end was cut by 5 bases, the J end by 3 bases, with 13 bases between. The length of the CDR3 is 14 residues. The CDR3 DNA sequence: TGTGCCAGCAGCGAGGGACAATGGGACACTGAAGCTTTCTTT. This translates into CASSEGQWDTEAFF.

Of note for this clone: One end of the junction does not line up with germline, which may come from a read error. J is TRBJ1-5 and V is TRBV5-1; TRBD1 is a possible D gene (5 bases). The germline V gene encodes CDR1 SGHRS and CDR2 YFSETQ. The CDR3 extends over 14 amino acids. CDR3 DNA sequence: TGCGCCAGCAGCTTGAGAGGGGCCAATGAGCCCCAGCATTTT. It is translated as CASSLRGANEPQHF.

The chain couples TRBV7-9 to TRBJ2-7, with D possibly being TRBD1 (5 bases). V was cut by 6 bases and J by 0 bases, with 15 bases left in between. Germline assignment: CDR1 SEHNR and CDR2 FQNEAQ (reference sequence). The CDR3 spans 15 residues. The DNA of the CDR3 is TGTGCCAGCAGATCAAGGGGCCTCCGCTCCTACGAGCAGTACTTC. It translates to CASRSRGLRSYEQYF.

The CDR3 DNA sequence: TGTGCCAGCAGTTTATGGCGACAGGGCCTTAATCAGCCCCAGCATTTT. Translation gives CASSLWRQGLNQPQHF. The chain combines TRBV28 with TRBJ1-5; 7 nucleotides agree with TRBD1. This CDR3 is built from 16 residues. From germline, CDR1 is MDHEN and CDR2 SYDVKM. With V trimmed by 0 bases and J by 4 bases, 6 bases remained unmatched.

This clone has just one count. The rearrangement links TRBV6-6 to TRBJ1-4; D is possibly TRBD1 (5 bases). The germline V gene has CDR1 MNHNY and CDR2 SVGAGI (reference sequence). The germline V and J ends were trimmed by 2 bases and 3 bases, with 10 bases remaining between them. CDR3 size: 15 residues. For the CDR3, the DNA is TGTGCCAGCAGTTACGAGGGGTATGCTAATGAAAAACTGTTTTTT. It yields the protein CASSYEGYANEKLFF.

This chain connects TRBV7-3 to TRBJ2-1; 10 positions match TRBD2. Germline V gives CDR1 SGHTA, CDR2 FQGTGA. The CDR3 length is 15 residues. The V segment lost 4 bases and the J segment 4 bases; nucleotides outside the gene matches: 4. The CDR3 region has the DNA TGTGCCAGCAGCTCCGGGACTAGCGCTTACAATGAGCAGTTCTTC. This codes for CASSSGTSAYNEQFF.

The rearrangement uses TRBV5-1 and TRBJ2-3; D tentatively reads TRBD1 or TRBD2 (5 bases each). The germline CDR1 and CDR2 sequences are SGHRS and YFSETQ. V was cut by 2 bases and J by 6 bases, with 16 bases left in between. The CDR3 runs to 15 residues. The CDR3 coding sequence is TGCGCCAGCAGCTTCGCTAGTAGGGACGGGGATACGCAGTATTTT. It is translated as CASSFASRDGDTQYF.

Here the CDR3 DNA reads TGTGCCAGCTCACCATTGACAGGGAGCAGAGATCGGAATGGCTACACCTTC. It codes for CASSPLTGSRDRNGYTF. This chain connects TRBV18 to TRBJ1-2, with 7 bases that match TRBD1. V was clipped by 2 bases and J by 6 bases; unmatched bases: 15. CDR3 length: 17 residues. Germline loops: CDR1 KGHSH, CDR2 LQKENI.

The chain carries TRBV18 and TRBJ1-2; D not certain. The CDR3 has 14 amino acids. V lost 2 bases, J lost 0 bases, and 7 bases lay in between. The germline gives CDR1 KGHSH, CDR2 LQKENI. The chain's CDR3 is CASSPRRANYGYTF. The CDR3 DNA is TGTGCCAGCTCACCAAGGAGAGCTAACTATGGCTACACCTTC.

The rearrangement uses TRBV7-9 and TRBJ2-3; 7 bases map to TRBD2. Germline CDR1 is SEHNR and CDR2 is FQNEAQ (reference sequence). The CDR3 totals 16 residues. The V gene end was trimmed by 5 bases and the J gene end by 0 bases; junction bases not matched to a gene: 8. The CDR3 protein is CASSHKGGGSTDTQYF. The CDR3, as DNA: TGTGCCAGCAGCCACAAGGGCGGGGGTAGCACAGATACGCAGTATTTT.

The chain carries TRBV15 and TRBJ2-5; 8 bases agree with TRBD2. This CDR3 is built from 16 residues. Trimming at V came to 1 base and at J to 0 bases, leaving 4 bases not matched to a gene. From germline, CDR1 is LNHNV and CDR2 YYDKDF (reference sequence). In nucleotides, the CDR3 is TGTGCCACCAGCAGAGGGGATAGCGGGAACCAAGAGACCCAGTACTTC. This sequence encodes CATSRGDSGNQETQYF.

The V gene is TRBV5-1, the J gene TRBJ2-5; D is possibly TRBD1 or TRBD2 (5 bases each). The CDR3 contains 16 residues. Germline assignment: CDR1 SGHRS and CDR2 YFSETQ. V lost 0 bases and J lost 5, with 17 bases in between. CDR3 residues: CASSLAVMGVRETQYF. In DNA form, the CDR3 reads TGCGCCAGCAGCTTGGCGGTGATGGGGGTCCGGGAGACCCAGTACTTC.

The chain carries TRBV11-2 and TRBJ2-1; 7 bases match TRBD2. With V trimmed by 2 bases and J by 5 bases, 3 bases remained unmatched. Per germline, CDR1 SGHAT and CDR2 FQNNGV. CDR3 size: 14 residues. CDR3 protein: CASSLNGRNNEQFF. The CDR3 DNA follows: TGTGCCAGCAGCTTAAACGGGAGGAACAATGAGCAGTTCTTC.

V usage is TRBV7-3 and J usage is TRBJ2-1, with 12 nucleotides matching TRBD2. The CDR3 length is 16 residues. Germline V gene sequence: CDR1 SGHTA, CDR2 FQGTGA. Trimming at V came to 4 bases and at J to 8 bases, leaving 9 bases not matched to a gene. CDR3 in DNA: TGTGCCAGCAGCTCAGTGACTAGCGGGAGTTTGCATGAGCAGTTCTTC. It encodes CASSSVTSGSLHEQFF.

V and J are TRBV4-1 and TRBJ2-1; 9 nucleotides line up with TRBD1. This CDR3 has 16 amino acids. Germline V gene sequence: CDR1 MGHRA, CDR2 YSYEKL. Trimming cost V 4 bases and J 2 bases; bases outside gene matches: 6. CDR3 region: CASSRSGTGPYNEQFF. DNA of the CDR3: TGCGCCAGCAGCCGCTCCGGGACAGGGCCCTACAATGAGCAGTTCTTC.

This CDR3 reads CASRPRGQNTDTQYF. The CDR3, as DNA: TGCGCCAGTAGGCCCCGGGGGCAGAACACAGATACGCAGTATTTT. V usage is TRBV5-1 and J usage is TRBJ2-3; D could derive from TRBD1 or TRBD2 (6 bases each). The CDR3 spans 15 residues. Germline V lookup: CDR1 SGHRS, CDR2 YFSETQ. Deletions cut 8 bases from V and 2 bases from J, with 18 bases between. Full variable domain (outside the CDR3, taken from reference TRBV5-1 and TRBJ2-3): KAGVTQTPRYLIKTRGQQVTLSCSPISGHRSVSWYQQTPGQGLQFLFEYFSETQRNKGNFPGRFSGRQFSNSRSEMNVSTLELGDSALYLCASRPRGQNTDTQYFGPGTRLTVL.

A few counts support this clone. The chain recombines TRBV5-8 with TRBJ1-5; D call uncertain. Per germline, CDR1 SGHTS and CDR2 YDEGEE. V gave up 1 base and J gave up 5 bases, with 10 bases separating them. CDR3 length: 14 residues. CDR3 protein: CASSLTGGHQPQHF. As DNA, the CDR3 is TGTGCCAGCAGCTTGACGGGTGGGCATCAGCCCCAGCATTTT.

The chain has TRBV28 and TRBJ2-3, with D possibly matching TRBD2 (7 bases). The germline CDR1 and CDR2 sequences are MDHEN and SYDVKM. V shed 10 bases and J shed 7 bases, with 21 bases lying between them. The CDR3 extends over 14 amino acids. As DNA, the CDR3 is TGTGCCACCTCGGGGGCGGGAGCTCTGAATACGCAGTATTTT. This translates into CATSGAGALNTQYF.

The V gene is TRBV6-5, the J gene TRBJ1-5; no definite D call. The CDR3 has 16 residues. Trimming removed 0 bases at V and 6 bases at J, with 15 bases between. Germline V gene lookup returns CDR1 MNHEY and CDR2 SVGAGI. CDR3 amino acids: CASSYSNPAAGQPQHF. The DNA for the CDR3 is TGTGCCAGCAGTTACTCGAATCCAGCCGCGGGTCAGCCCCAGCATTTT.

V and J are TRBV27 and TRBJ2-1, with D perhaps TRBD1 or TRBD2 (5 bases each). Deletions cut 3 bases from V and 2 bases from J, with 8 bases between. This CDR3 has 14 amino acids. Germline values: CDR1 MNHEY, CDR2 SMNVEV (reference sequence). The chain's CDR3 is CASSFGDPYNEQFF. CDR3 bases: TGTGCCAGCAGTTTCGGGGACCCCTACAATGAGCAGTTCTTC.

The V gene is TRBV14, the J gene TRBJ1-2; the D is unclear. The V gene lost 1 base and the J gene lost 5 bases, with 14 bases spanning the gap. Germline CDR1 reads SGHDN; CDR2 reads FVKESK. This CDR3 is built from 15 residues. CDR3 amino acids: CASSQGDGVPYGYTF. The CDR3 DNA reads as TGTGCCAGCAGCCAAGGAGACGGGGTCCCGTATGGCTACACCTTC. Drawing the rest from reference TRBV14 and TRBJ1-2, the complete variable domain is EAGVTQFPSHSVIEKGQTVTLRCDPISGHDNLYWYRRVMGKEIKFLLHFVKESKQDESGMPNNRFLAERTGGTYSTLKVQPAELEDSGVYFCASSQGDGVPYGYTFGSGTRLTVV.

This chain uses TRBV5-1 with TRBJ2-2; D is undetermined. The CDR3 extends over 14 amino acids. Trimming left V 2 bases short and J 6 bases short, with 11 bases between. The germline V gene encodes CDR1 SGHRS and CDR2 YFSETQ. CDR3 bases: TGCGCCAGCAGCTTCTTGGTAGGGCCCGGGGAGCTGTTTTTT. Translating gives CASSFLVGPGELFF. The entire variable domain, with the rest obtained from reference TRBV5-1 and TRBJ2-2, is as follows: KAGVTQTPRYLIKTRGQQVTLSCSPISGHRSVSWYQQTPGQGLQFLFEYFSETQRNKGNFPGRFSGRQFSNSRSEMNVSTLELGDSALYLCASSFLVGPGELFFGEGSRLTVL.

The CDR3 spells CASSGTGGWGELFF. The CDR3 region has the DNA TGTGCCAGCAGCGGAACAGGGGGCTGGGGGGAGCTGTTTTTT. V usage is TRBV7-8 and J usage is TRBJ2-2, with 9 bases fitting TRBD1. The germline V gene encodes CDR1 SGHVS and CDR2 FQNEAQ. V trimming: 5 bases; J trimming: 8 bases; junction bases outside the gene matches: 6. This CDR3 has 14 residues.

The J gene is TRBJ1-1, the V gene TRBV27, with 9 bases identical to TRBD1. This CDR3 has 13 residues. The germline V gene has CDR1 MNHEY and CDR2 SMNVEV (reference sequence). Germline trimming cut 3 bases from V and 5 bases from J; bases unmatched to any gene: 1. As DNA, the CDR3 is TGTGCCAGCAGTTTTGGGACAGGGACTGAAGCTTTCTTT. This codes for CASSFGTGTEAFF.